The 23 T cell receptor beta chains in this list originate from one sample, sequenced in a study of shared clonotypes between healthy human individuals. Clones were read by immunoSEQ multiplex PCR, and TCRdb kept only the in-frame ones, dropping some. The sample shows about 680,000 clones, around 73% of them seen only once. Specimen: memory CD4+ T cells sorted from blood. Subset specified: CD45RA-negative fraction. These TCRs come from a woman aged 25 to 39 in good health.

The genes are TRBV29-1 and TRBJ2-2, with 9 bases identical to TRBD1. J lost 1 base, V lost 6 bases, and 3 bases had no gene match. The CDR3 sequence is 14 residues long. CDR1 and CDR2 (germline): SQVTM, ANQGSEA. CDR3 loop: CSVRDRENTGELFF. In DNA, the CDR3 is TGCAGCGTGCGGGACAGGGAGAACACCGGGGAGCTGTTTTTT.

Turning to this clone: This sample includes further DNA sequences coding for the same CDR3. The chain carries TRBV6-5 and TRBJ1-1, with D perhaps matching TRBD1 (5 bases). V lost 2 bases, J lost 0 bases, and 10 bases lay in between. The germline V gene encodes CDR1 MNHEY and CDR2 SVGAGI. CDR3 length: 15 residues. Here the CDR3 DNA reads TGTGCCAGCAGTTACGCGGGGCTGGTGAACACTGAAGCTTTCTTT. This translates into CASSYAGLVNTEAFF.

This chain connects TRBV5-4 to TRBJ2-4, with TRBD1 matching 7 bases. This CDR3 region has 18 residues. Trimming took 0 bases from V and 0 from J; bases not matched to a gene: 9. The germline gives CDR1 SGHNT, CDR2 YYREEE (reference sequence). The CDR3 protein is CASSLVRGGVGAKNIQYF. The CDR3 coding sequence is TGTGCCAGCAGCTTGGTTCGAGGGGGCGTGGGAGCCAAAAACATTCAGTACTTC.

The chain links TRBV19 to TRBJ1-1; D unclear. Trimming shortened V by 5 bases and J by 1 base, and 14 bases separated the two germline ends. The CDR3 consists of 15 residues. In germline, CDR1 is LNHDA, CDR2 SQIVND (reference sequence). This CDR3 reads CASSPPPTRNTEAFF. In nucleotides, the CDR3 is TGTGCCAGTAGTCCACCCCCCACGAGGAACACTGAAGCTTTCTTT.

The chain links TRBV27 to TRBJ2-7; 7 nucleotides agree with TRBD1. The CDR3 covers 15 residues. Germline CDR1 is MNHEY and CDR2 is SMNVEV (reference sequence). The ends lost 1 base at V and 6 bases at J; junction bases unmatched: 9. CDR3 nucleotide sequence: TGTGCCAGCAGTTTATTTCCGGGACAGCCTCCCGAGCAGTACTTC. It codes for CASSLFPGQPPEQYF.

V and J are TRBV19 and TRBJ1-4; possible D gene TRBD1, 5 bases. V dropped 5 bases and J dropped 5 bases, with 9 bases sitting between them. Germline loops: CDR1 LNHDA, CDR2 SQIVND (reference sequence). The CDR3 covers 13 residues. The CDR3 sequence: CASSSGLNEKLFF. CDR3 DNA: TGTGCCAGTAGTTCAGGGCTAAATGAAAAACTGTTTTTT.

Concerning this clone: This clone may be a read error of a much larger clone one base away. The chain uses TRBV7-7 and TRBJ1-5; no reliable D call. CDR1 is SSHAT, CDR2 FNYEAQ, per germline (reference sequence). The CDR3 spans 13 residues. V lost 4 bases and J 0 bases, leaving 4 bases between the germline ends. The CDR3 reads CASSSYSNQPQHF. DNA for the CDR3: TGTGCCAGCAGCTCCTATAGCAATCAGCCCCAGCATTTT.

In this sample, this clone turned up a few times. The chain links TRBV18 to TRBJ1-1; D might be TRBD1 (6 bases). The CDR3 covers 14 residues. The V gene's germline CDR1 is KGHSH and CDR2 LQKENI. V dropped 6 bases and J dropped 6 bases, with 17 bases sitting between them. The CDR3 sequence is CASSRSRGEAEAFF. In DNA form, the CDR3 reads TGTGCCAGCTCTCGTTCCAGGGGAGAGGCTGAAGCTTTCTTT. Using reference TRBV18 and TRBJ1-1 for the parts outside the CDR3, the full variable domain is NAGVMQNPRHLVRRRGQEARLRCSPMKGHSHVYWYRQLPEEGLKFMVYLQKENIIDESGMPKERFSAEFPKEGPSILRIQQVVRGDSAAYFCASSRSRGEAEAFFGQGTRLTVV.

This chain joins TRBV28 and TRBJ2-3; 8 bases match TRBD2. The CDR3 is 14 residues long. Germline CDR1 reads MDHEN; CDR2 reads SYDVKM. The junction had 4 bases not matched to a gene; V was cut back by 4 bases and J by 4 bases. CDR3 DNA sequence: TGTGCCAGCAGTTCGAGGACTAGCTCAGATACGCAGTATTTT. Its protein product is CASSSRTSSDTQYF.

This chain links TRBV12-5 with TRBJ1-1; no definite D call. The germline V gene has CDR1 LGHNT and CDR2 FRNRAP. This CDR3 contains 15 residues. The V and J ends lost 0 bases and 5 bases respectively, with 13 bases between them. In nucleotides, the CDR3 is TGTGCTAGTGGTTTGGTACTTGGGAGACGGACTGAAGCTTTCTTT. This sequence encodes CASGLVLGRRTEAFF.

This chain connects TRBV11-2 to TRBJ2-2; D is unresolved. CDR3 length: 14 amino acids. Trimming cost V 4 bases and J 5 bases, with 11 bases left between them. Germline V CDR1 and CDR2: SGHAT, FQNNGV. CDR3: CASSSIVGTGELFF. The CDR3 coding sequence is TGTGCCAGCAGCTCCATCGTCGGAACCGGGGAGCTGTTTTTT.

V is TRBV5-1 and J is TRBJ1-1; 9 nucleotides line up with TRBD1. V was clipped by 4 bases and J by 1 base; unmatched bases: 5. The germline V gene has CDR1 SGHRS and CDR2 YFSETQ. The CDR3 consists of 15 residues. The CDR3 sequence: CASSALQGANTEAFF. The CDR3 DNA reads as TGCGCCAGCAGCGCTCTACAGGGGGCGAACACTGAAGCTTTCTTT.

Turning to this clone: Distinct nucleotide sequences in the sample also encode this CDR3. J is TRBJ2-5 and V is TRBV5-4; no reliable D call. This CDR3 has 13 amino acids. V was clipped by 0 bases and J by 5 bases, with 8 bases between them. The germline CDR1 and CDR2 sequences are SGHNT and YYREEE (reference sequence). As DNA, the CDR3 is TGTGCCAGCAGCTTGGAGTCGGAGGAGACCCAGTACTTC. Translation gives CASSLESEETQYF. The full variable domain, rest sourced from reference TRBV5-4 and TRBJ2-5, is ETGVTQSPTHLIKTRGQQVTLRCSSQSGHNTVSWYQQALGQGPQFIFQYYREEENGRGNFPPRFSGLQFPNYSSELNVNALELDDSALYLCASSLESEETQYFGPGTRLLVL.

This clone was picked up a small number of times. The genes are TRBV29-1 and TRBJ2-3; D call uncertain. V lost 4 bases, J lost 0 bases, and 17 bases lay in between. The CDR3 extends over 16 amino acids. Germline CDR1 SQVTM, CDR2 ANQGSEA. The CDR3 sequence is CSVAPTGLTSTDTQYF. The CDR3 coding sequence is TGCAGCGTTGCCCCGACCGGGTTAACAAGCACAGATACGCAGTATTTT.

The CDR3 is CASSYGGNEQYF. The CDR3 DNA sequence: TGTGCCAGCTCCTATGGGGGAAACGAGCAGTACTTC. The rearrangement joins TRBV25-1 to TRBJ2-7; D may match TRBD1 or TRBD2 (5 bases each). The V and J ends lost 8 bases and 5 bases respectively, with 13 bases between them. CDR1 and CDR2 (germline): MGHDK, SYGVNS. The CDR3 has 12 amino acids.

J is TRBJ1-6 and V is TRBV18, with TRBD1 matching 8 bases. J gave up 7 bases and V 4 bases, and 3 bases lay outside the gene matches. Germline V gene lookup returns CDR1 KGHSH and CDR2 LQKENI. This CDR3 is 14 amino acids long. This CDR3 reads CASSLDRANSPLHF. The DNA of the CDR3 is TGTGCCAGCTCACTGGACAGGGCAAATTCACCCCTCCACTTT.

This chain connects TRBV5-4 to TRBJ2-7; 12 bases match TRBD2. CDR3 length: 18 residues. CDR1 and CDR2 (germline): SGHNT, YYREEE (reference sequence). Germline trimming cut 4 bases from V and 0 bases from J; bases unmatched to any gene: 11. The CDR3 sequence is CASSRTSGILINSYEQYF. CDR3 coding DNA: TGTGCCAGCAGCCGGACTAGCGGGATCCTTATCAACTCCTACGAGCAGTACTTC.

The gene calls are TRBV5-1 and TRBJ2-3, with unresolved D. Germline CDR1 reads SGHRS; CDR2 reads YFSETQ. V was clipped by 4 bases and J by 6 bases, with 9 bases between them. The CDR3 is 12 amino acids. This CDR3 reads CASSTRADTQYF. The CDR3 DNA follows: TGCGCCAGCAGCACACGAGCTGATACGCAGTATTTT. The entire variable domain, with the rest obtained from reference TRBV5-1 and TRBJ2-3, is as follows: KAGVTQTPRYLIKTRGQQVTLSCSPISGHRSVSWYQQTPGQGLQFLFEYFSETQRNKGNFPGRFSGRQFSNSRSEMNVSTLELGDSALYLCASSTRADTQYFGPGTRLTVL.

With respect to this clone: This specimen includes other DNA sequences encoding the same CDR3. This chain joins TRBV20-1 and TRBJ2-1; no definite D call. Germline V lookup: CDR1 DFQATT, CDR2 SNEGSKA (reference sequence). The CDR3 has 11 amino acids. The V gene lost 2 bases and the J gene lost 5 bases, with 4 bases spanning the gap. CDR3 coding DNA: TGCAGTGCTAGACTGAACAATGAGCAGTTCTTC. It is translated as CSARLNNEQFF.

The J gene is TRBJ1-1, the V gene TRBV5-1, with D hard to call. The CDR3 spans 15 residues. Germline V gene lookup returns CDR1 SGHRS and CDR2 YFSETQ. The V end was cut by 4 bases, the J end by 2 bases, with 15 bases between. The DNA of the CDR3 is TGCGCCAGCAGCCCGACTTTCAGAAAAAACACTGAAGCTTTCTTT. It codes for CASSPTFRKNTEAFF. Drawing the rest from reference TRBV5-1 and TRBJ1-1, the complete variable domain is KAGVTQTPRYLIKTRGQQVTLSCSPISGHRSVSWYQQTPGQGLQFLFEYFSETQRNKGNFPGRFSGRQFSNSRSEMNVSTLELGDSALYLCASSPTFRKNTEAFFGQGTRLTVV.

The chain links TRBV6-5 to TRBJ2-7; D possibly corresponds to TRBD1 (6 bases). Germline assignment: CDR1 MNHEY and CDR2 SVGAGI. This CDR3 contains 14 residues. Trimming removed 0 bases from V and 3 bases from J, with 9 bases in between. CDR3 nucleotides: TGTGCCAGCAGTTACTCGAACAGGGTCTACGAGCAGTACTTC. It is translated as CASSYSNRVYEQYF.

The V and J genes are TRBV7-2 and TRBJ2-5; 8 bases are a match to TRBD1. The J segment lost 5 bases and the V segment lost 6 bases, leaving 5 bases of the junction unmatched. Germline V CDR1 and CDR2: SGHTA, FQGNSA. CDR3 length: 13 amino acids. CDR3 nucleotides: TGTGCCAGCAGGCTATGGACAGGGGAGACCCAGTACTTC. Protein: CASRLWTGETQYF.

The rearrangement joins TRBV29-1 to TRBJ1-1; the match to TRBD1 covers 11 bases. CDR3 length: 13 residues. The V gene's germline CDR1 is SQVTM and CDR2 ANQGSEA. Losses at the gene ends were 0 bases for V and 7 bases for J; bases not matched to a gene: 1. CDR3 amino acids: CSVEDGTGGEAFF. The CDR3 DNA reads as TGCAGCGTTGAAGACGGGACAGGGGGTGAAGCTTTCTTT.